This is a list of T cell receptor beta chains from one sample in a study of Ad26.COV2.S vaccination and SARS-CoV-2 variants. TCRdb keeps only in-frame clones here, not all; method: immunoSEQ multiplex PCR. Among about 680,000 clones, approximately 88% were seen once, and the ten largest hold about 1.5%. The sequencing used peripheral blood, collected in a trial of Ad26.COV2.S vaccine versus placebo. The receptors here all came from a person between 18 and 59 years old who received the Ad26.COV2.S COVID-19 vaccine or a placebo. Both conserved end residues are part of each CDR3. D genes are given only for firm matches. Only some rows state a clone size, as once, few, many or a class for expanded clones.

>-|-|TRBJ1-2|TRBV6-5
TGTGCCAGCATTAGTGAGGGGCAGGGAGGGGGCTACACCTTC
CASISEGQGGGYTF
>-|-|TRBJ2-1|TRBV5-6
TGTGCCAGCAGCTTGGGGTGGGAGGAGCAGTTCTTC
CASSLGWEEQFF
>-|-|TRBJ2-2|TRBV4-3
TGCGCCAGCAGCCAAGATTCTAGGGGTCAGGCTGGGGAGCTGTTTTTT
CASSQDSRGQAGELFF
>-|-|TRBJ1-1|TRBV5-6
TGTGCCAGCAGCTTGGCCGCCAGGGTTCCTGAAGCTTTCTTT
CASSLAARVPEAFF
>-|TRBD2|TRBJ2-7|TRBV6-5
TGTGCCAGCGTGAAGGGGGCTAGCGGGACCTACGAGCAGTACTTC
CASVKGASGTYEQYF
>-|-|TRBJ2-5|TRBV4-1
TGCGCCAGCAGCCAAGAACAGGCAGCCAGGGGGACCCAGTACTTC
CASSQEQAARGTQYF
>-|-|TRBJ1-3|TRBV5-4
TGTGCCAGCAGCGACTCACGGGGAGCTGGAAACACCATATATTTT
CASSDSRGAGNTIYF
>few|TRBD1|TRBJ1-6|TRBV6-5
TGTGCCAGCAGCGACAGGGGTATCTATAATTCACCCCTCCACTTT
CASSDRGIYNSPLHF
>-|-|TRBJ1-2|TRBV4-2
TGTGCCAGCAGCCCGGCCGACAGTGAGCGGAACTATGGCTACACCTTC
CASSPADSERNYGYTF
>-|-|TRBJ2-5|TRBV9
TGTGCCAGCAGCGTAGCTGGGGGGCAGGAGACCCAGTACTTC
CASSVAGGQETQYF
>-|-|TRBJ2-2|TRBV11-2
TGTGCCAGCAGCTTAGAGTCAGAGAACACCGGGGAGCTGTTTTTT
CASSLESENTGELFF
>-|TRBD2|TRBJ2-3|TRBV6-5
TGTGCCAGCAGTTACTCGGGGCGGGGGAGCACAGATACGCAGTATTTT
CASSYSGRGSTDTQYF
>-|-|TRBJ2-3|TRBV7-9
TGTGCCAACCTCCTCCTGGCCGGAGATACGCAGTATTTT
CANLLLAGDTQYF
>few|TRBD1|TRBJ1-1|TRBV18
TGTGCCAGCTCACTGGGACAGGGAGACACTGAAGCTTTCTTT
CASSLGQGDTEAFF
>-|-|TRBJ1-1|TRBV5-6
TGTGCCAGCAGCTTGCAAGGGAACACTGAAGCTTTCTTT
CASSLQGNTEAFF
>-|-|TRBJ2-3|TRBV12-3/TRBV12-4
TGTGCCAGCAGTCTCGGGTCAGATACGCAGTATTTT
CASSLGSDTQYF
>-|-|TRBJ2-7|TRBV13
TGTGCCAGCAGCTTATCCCAGACCGTGCTCGGCTACGAGCAGTACTTC
CASSLSQTVLGYEQYF
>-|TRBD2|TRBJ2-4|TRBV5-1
TGCGCCAGCAGCTTGATAGCGGGGGGGCGTAGAAACATTCAGTACTTC
CASSLIAGGRRNIQYF
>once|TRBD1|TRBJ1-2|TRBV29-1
TGCAGCGCCAGTACCCGGGACAGCTATGGCTACACCTTC
CSASTRDSYGYTF
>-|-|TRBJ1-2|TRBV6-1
TGTGCCAGCAGTGAAGGATATGGCTACACCTTC
CASSEGYGYTF
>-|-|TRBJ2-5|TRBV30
TGTGCCTGGAGTGGGGAATCCCGGGAGGAGACCCAGTACTTC
CAWSGESREETQYF
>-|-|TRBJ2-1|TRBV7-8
TGTGCCAGCAGCTTACAGGATAGCTCCTACAATGAGCAGTTCTTC
CASSLQDSSYNEQFF
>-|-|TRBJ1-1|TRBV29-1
TGCAGCGTCGCCAATCGTCTGGAGGAAAACACTGAAGCTTTCTTT
CSVANRLEENTEAFF
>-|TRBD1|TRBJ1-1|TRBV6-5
TGTGCCAGCAGTTCCCCGGGACAGGGATGGACTGAAGCTTTCTTT
CASSSPGQGWTEAFF
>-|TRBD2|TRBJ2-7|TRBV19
TGTGCCAGTAGTATCCTAATAGCGGGGAATTTCTACGAGCAGTACTTC
CASSILIAGNFYEQYF
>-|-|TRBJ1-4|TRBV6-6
TGTGCCAGCAGCCCTATCCCCGGAGCTAATGAAAAACTGTTTTTT
CASSPIPGANEKLFF